This T cell receptor (beta chain) was captured in a study of breast tumors, draining lymph nodes, adjacent tissues. Samples came from axillary lymph nodes draining the breast cancer. V was trimmed by 1 base and J by 7 bases, leaving 11 bases between them. Germline CDR1 reads LGHNA; CDR2 reads YSLEER. This CDR3 has 15 amino acids. This clonotype was recorded many times. Via MiXCR, TCRdb re-called the multiplex PCR reads, giving one row per CDR3 protein. The table shows approximately 230,000 distinct CDR3 sequences, with less than 35% occurring only once. Specimen: axillary lymph node tissue. J is TRBJ1-6 and V is TRBV4-3; TRBD1 is a possible D gene (6 bases). This receptor was obtained from a female donor with breast cancer. Some clones in this sample may be carry-over from other donors' samples. The CDR3 protein is CASSQGGQKNSPLHF. In nucleotides, the CDR3 is TGCGCCAGCAGCCAAGGAGGACAGAAAAATTCACCCCTCCACTTT.